The present entry profiles one T cell receptor beta chain with its context. What it binds is unknown. The data were taken from a study of T cells in Graves' hyperthyroidism and ophthalmopathy. The CDR3 runs 16 residues. Trimming cost V 4 bases and J 0 bases; bases outside gene matches: 5. Germline V gene sequence: CDR1 LGHDT, CDR2 YNNKEL (reference sequence). The study's findings and limits: A 13 V-J model separated ophthalmopathy from stable hyperthyroidism. Blood also contained most expanded thyroid clonotypes above 0.001.

What was amplified from RNA transcripts were TCR beta CDR3 regions. Carried out on the TCR CDR3, a first-round RT-PCR used the HTBI primer set. TCRdb ran MiXCR on the multiplex PCR reads and lists one entry per CDR3 protein. This table has over 650,000 distinct CDR3 sequences, about 45% appearing once. Sequenced material: peripheral blood or thyroid tissue (not recorded which). This TCR derives from an adult man with Graves' disease, either hyperthyroidism or ophthalmopathy (not recorded which). V and J are TRBV3-1 and TRBJ1-4; 7 nucleotides align to TRBD1. This CDR3 reads CASSREGAATNEKLFF. The CDR3 nucleotides read TGTGCCAGCAGCCGTGAGGGGGCAGCAACTAATGAAAAACTGTTTTTT.